The subject of this entry is one T cell receptor (beta chain). The specificity of this receptor is unknown. No base qualities exist here, and no much larger clone lies one base off it. This sample is part of a study of cytomegalovirus exposure and HLA in healthy donors (TCRdb year 2017). For context, the study as a whole: An earlier analysis of about 560 of the donors reported approximately 280 Gb of sequence data and 117 million unique TCR beta sequences obtained from approximately 180 million T cells. Approximately 310 gigabases of sequencing data and 70 million to 95 million unique TCR sequences made up an early release that covered approximately 650 HLA-typed donors. Of the 350 to 450 genotyped donors, over 80% were placed in the genetic ancestry cluster associated with self-reported Caucasian donors. The study aimed to test whether cataloging public T cell receptors could reveal signatures of past pathogen exposure. The study profiled the T cell repertoires of hundreds of subjects by immunosequencing and related them to cytomegalovirus serostatus. Along with the roughly 710-subject first cohort, a separate validation cohort of over a hundred different subjects was used. High-throughput TCR immunosequencing, statistical association of individual TCRs with disease status, and machine learning were combined to predict cytomegalovirus infection status. To study patterns of TCR occurrence, a later analysis re-analyzed previously published TCR beta repertoires from 550 to 800 donors and added high-resolution HLA genotyping. Rather than using new phenotypic data, the later analysis identified candidate immune exposures from TCR beta sequences and from how often those sequences occurred across donors. An earlier analysis of a few hundred of the donors applied high-throughput TCR beta sequencing to assess whether each TCR beta V gene segment acted as functional or pseudogenic. Alongside the repertoire data, information on donor age, sex, ethnicity and CMV serostatus was compiled. In a later genetic analysis, genome-wide SNP genotypes for about 55% of the roughly 670 donors were used, and that subset was treated as a discovery cohort. All discovery cohort repertoires had been generated on a single sequencing platform. Both class I and class II loci were covered by HLA typing, at four-digit resolution. The number of typed donors differed by locus: about 620-630 for A, B, C, DRB1 and DQB1; 522 for DQA1; 606 for DPA1; and about 470 for DPB1. A handful of DR-DQ haplotypes were handled as single units for association and clustering because linkage in the cohort was strong. Among about 400 genotyped donors of the cohort, an average of about 240,000 unique TCR beta nucleotide sequences was sequenced per donor, of which 15% to 20% were non-productive.

Paper-wide results and their limitations: In a later analysis, the rate of TCR association differed among HLA loci, with DRB1 alleles having the most associated TCRs and HLA-C alleles having the fewest. In a later analysis, several top co-occurrence clusters were reported to appear linked to parvovirus B19, influenza, CMV and Epstein-Barr virus. For the cohort, immune exposure information was limited to CMV serostatus. A further reported finding was that TCR beta sequences accurately predicted the HLA-A and HLA-B alleles for most subjects in the first cohort. According to the authors, the approach could potentially be generalized to other disease states and immunological phenotypes. A later genetic analysis reported fewer N-insertions in productive TCRs among donors in an Asian-associated ancestry cluster than the roughly 640-donor mean. In an earlier analysis of about 600 of the donors, most TCR beta V segments appeared in productive rearrangements about 87% or about 30% of the time, broadly matching IMGT annotations. Correlated functional status among segregating V segments might be attributable to linkage disequilibrium, but an unknown experimental factor could not be ruled out. The presence/absence analyses assumed that sequencing depth was roughly uniform across donors, and that assumption may not be true. In both the original and validation cohorts, the classifier was reported to diagnose cytomegalovirus status with high specificity and sensitivity. A group of highly shared sequence variants was considered likely to be a technical artifact of the sequencing pipeline. Strong co-occurrence of HLA alleles, especially DR and DQ, made assigning TCR associations to individual alleles difficult. In this cohort, only TCR beta chains were sequenced, and detectable features were limited by the absence of alpha or paired-chain data. In a later analysis, most CMV-associated TCR beta chains were found to appear HLA-restricted, with HLA associations seemingly driven largely by CMV exposure. At a false discovery rate of 0.05, a later analysis linked fewer than 20,000 TCR beta sequences to specific HLA alleles. Most TCR sequences were seen in very few donors, while some public TCRs were found in many individuals. In vitro tests confirmed that a few of the cytomegalovirus-associated TCR beta chains recognize cytomegalovirus antigens. V-gene and J-gene trimming of TCR beta chains was associated with a missense DCLRE1C variant in a later genetic analysis, and the association was replicated in an independent cohort. Because some donors lacked HLA typing at each locus, the association tests relied only on the typed subset. Because counts were too low, about 18 rarely observed V segments, including chromosome 9 orphons, were excluded from the earlier analysis of some 540 of the donors. In a later analysis, HLA-associated TCR beta chains showed more clonal expansion and lower generation probabilities than non-associated chains that were equally common. The study listed 164 TCR beta chains as associated with cytomegalovirus.

The cohort comprised fewer than 700 healthy bone marrow donors. Cohort members were all nominally healthy when sampled, although unrecorded immune exposures were likely present. The donor tested CMV seronegative, placing the donor among the 300 to 400 seronegative members of the cohort. A peripheral blood sample was provided by each donor, and peripheral blood mononuclear cells were used for TCR beta sequencing. Genomic DNA was extracted from the blood cell samples with the Qiagen DNeasy Blood Extraction Kit. Receptor libraries were prepared by the immunoSEQ multiplex PCR assay. For the multiplex PCR, a mixture combining 60 forward primers for TCR Vbeta segments and 13 reverse primers for TCR Jbeta segments was used. The CDR3 region of rearranged TCR beta genes was amplified from genomic DNA by a multiplex PCR assay. The amplified TCR beta libraries were sequenced on the Illumina HiSeq System as 87-base-pair reads. Per the authors' processing: In a later analysis, tens of millions of unique TCR beta chains were counted across the roughly 610 repertoires, and approximately 9.9 million of these chains were shared by at least two donors. To remove PCR and sequencing errors, raw reads were error-corrected and collapsed into unique sequences using a nearest-neighbor algorithm that merged closely related sequences. CDR3 sequences were aligned to IMGT reference sequences to assign V, D and J gene segments. For a sequence to be retained, at least a six-nucleotide match to both a V gene segment and a J gene segment was required. A rearrangement counted as productive if the CDR3 had no stop codons and remained in frame with V and J, and every other rearrangement counted as non-productive. Following IMGT convention, CDR3 was defined as the stretch from the second conserved V-encoded cysteine to the conserved J-encoded phenylalanine. The earlier analysis of approximately 590 of the donors excluded any sequence lacking an unambiguous match to a single V gene segment. In an earlier analysis of more than 500 of the donors, a V segment was called functional when productive rearrangements were above 56.7%, and segregating when the standard deviation between donors exceeded 5%. To diagnose cytomegalovirus status from the catalog of TCR beta chain sequences, a statistical classification framework was built. A later analysis assigned V and J genes by comparing TCR nucleotide sequences with IMGT/GENE-DB human TR gene sequences. In a later analysis, CDR3 sequences and most-parsimonious VDJ recombination scenarios were assigned using the TCRdist pipeline. In a later analysis, each TCR beta chain was defined by its CDR3 amino acid sequence together with its V-gene family, and reads lacking a unique V-gene family were excluded. To address suspected cross-contamination and a sequencing artifact, a later analysis removed approximately 590 highly shared, low-generation-probability nucleotide sequences. For each public chain, a later analysis derived a clonal expansion index from normalized ranks of inferred template counts within each repertoire. In a later analysis, generation probabilities were computed with a VDJ recombination model fitted to out-of-frame rearrangements, and the resulting probabilities were checked against IGoR. A later analysis scored TCR-TCR, TCR-HLA and TCR-CMV co-occurrence with hypergeometric tests, applying a repertoire-size bias correction to TCR pairs. A later analysis estimated false discovery rates by permuting HLA or CMV assignments 20 times. A later analysis grouped co-occurring TCRs with DBSCAN, adding TCRdist sequence similarity when clustering within HLA-allele-positive subsets. For co-occurrence clustering, repertoires with fewer than 30,000 or more than 120,000 public chains were excluded, along with roughly 5 repertoires with anomalous nucleotide sharing. TCRdb provides this immuneACCESS table in a form limited to in-frame rearrangements. Some clones are lacking; in checked studies, under half of them reflect an unresolved V gene, and why the rest are absent is not known. V and J calls and clone size come straight from that table; D and trimming were deduced from the DNA. The sample contains 100,000 or so clones, 69% of them found a single time. In total, the top ten clones hold roughly 3.2% of the sample.

Material for sequencing was PBMCs. This receptor was identified in a man younger than 45 in good health and CMV-seronegative.

The CDR3 protein is CASSSTGGGYGYTF. The DNA sequence follows: TGTGCCAGCTCGTCTACAGGGGGCGGCTATGGCTACACCTTC. This chain is built from TRBV18 and TRBJ1-2; 9 of the junction bases match TRBD1. The CDR1 and CDR2 encoded by the germline V gene are KGHSH and LQKENI. The CDR3 runs 14 amino acids, cysteine and phenylalanine included. The entry retains the CDR3 DNA only, 42 bases that are in frame from base 1. At the junction V is shortened by 6 bases and J by 4 bases; bases outside the gene matches: 6.